This T cell receptor (beta chain) was captured by sequencing in a study of blood T cell repertoires in COVID-19. Study in general: Samples of COVID-19 (acute and convalescent) were obtained from the United States, Italy and Spain. PBMCs, B-cell-depleted T cells, or T cells were the source of the cDNA or gDNA that made up the material.

Germline V gene sequence: CDR1 SGHDT, CDR2 YYEEEE. The CDR3 length is 15 residues. V lost 1 base and J 0 bases, leaving 10 bases between the germline ends. Per the original data handling: Estimated nucleated cell counts came from reference gene primer amplification. The table came from immunoSEQ multiplex PCR; TCRdb's copy has only in-frame clones and leaves some out. That table is the source of V, J and clone size, and D and trimming were worked out from the DNA. The sample contains approximately 280,000 clones, around 88% of which appear only once. V usage is TRBV5-6 and J usage is TRBJ1-1; a weak D match, TRBD1 (5 bases). The sample comprised peripheral blood. This sequence was found in a woman aged 25 to 39 who had recovered from COVID-19. The CDR3 sequence: CASSLTDRLNTEAFF. Here the CDR3 DNA reads TGTGCCAGCAGCTTGACCGACAGATTGAACACTGAAGCTTTCTTT.